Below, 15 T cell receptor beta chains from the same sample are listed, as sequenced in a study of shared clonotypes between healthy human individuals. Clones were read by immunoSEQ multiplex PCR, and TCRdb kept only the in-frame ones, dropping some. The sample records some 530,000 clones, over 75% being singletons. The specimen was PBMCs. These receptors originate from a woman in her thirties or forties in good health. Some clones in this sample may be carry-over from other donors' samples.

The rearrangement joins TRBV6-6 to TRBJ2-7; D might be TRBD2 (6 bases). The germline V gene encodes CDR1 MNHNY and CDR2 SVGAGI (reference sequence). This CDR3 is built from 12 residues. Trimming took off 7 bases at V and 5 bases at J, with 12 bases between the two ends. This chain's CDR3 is CASTGVENEQYF. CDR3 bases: TGTGCCAGCACGGGGGTAGAGAACGAGCAGTACTTC.

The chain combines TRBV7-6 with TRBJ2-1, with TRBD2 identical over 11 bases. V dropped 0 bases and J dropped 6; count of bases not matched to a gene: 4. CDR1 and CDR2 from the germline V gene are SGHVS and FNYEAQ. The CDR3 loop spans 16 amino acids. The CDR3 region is CASSLALAGGLNEQFF. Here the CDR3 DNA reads TGTGCCAGCAGCTTAGCGCTAGCGGGAGGCCTCAATGAGCAGTTCTTC.

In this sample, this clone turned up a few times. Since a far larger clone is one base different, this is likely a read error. The CDR3 DNA is TGTGCCTGGACCATGCGGGGGAAACTAGCGGAGCCGCTGAACACCAGGGAGCTGTTTTTT. It codes for CAWTMRGKLAEPLNTRELFF. The chain recombines TRBV30 with TRBJ2-2; 8 bases line up with TRBD2. The germline CDR1 and CDR2 sequences are GTSNPN and SVGIG (reference sequence). The CDR3 length is 20 residues.

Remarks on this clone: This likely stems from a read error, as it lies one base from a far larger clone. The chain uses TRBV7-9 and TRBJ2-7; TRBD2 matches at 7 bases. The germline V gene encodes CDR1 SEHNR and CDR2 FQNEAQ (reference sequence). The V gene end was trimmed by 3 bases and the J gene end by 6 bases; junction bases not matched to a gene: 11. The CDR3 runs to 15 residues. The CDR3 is CASSFGGGSFGEQYF. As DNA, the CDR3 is TGTGCCAGCAGCTTCGGCGGGGGATCGTTCGGCGAGCAGTACTTC.

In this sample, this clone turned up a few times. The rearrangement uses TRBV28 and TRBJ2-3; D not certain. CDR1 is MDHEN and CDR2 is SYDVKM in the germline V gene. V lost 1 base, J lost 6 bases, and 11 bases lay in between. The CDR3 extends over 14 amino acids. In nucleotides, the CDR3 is TGTGCCAGCAGTTTATCTCCCTTGCGCGATACGCAGTATTTT. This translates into CASSLSPLRDTQYF.

CDR3 coding DNA: TGTGCCAGCATGGGGACAGGCAAGGCCGGGGAGCTGTTTTTT. This sequence encodes CASMGTGKAGELFF. The chain uses TRBV2 and TRBJ2-2; 8 bases match TRBD1. This CDR3 is built from 14 residues. The V gene's germline CDR1 is SNHLY and CDR2 FYNNEI. V dropped 7 bases and J dropped 6; count of bases not matched to a gene: 7.

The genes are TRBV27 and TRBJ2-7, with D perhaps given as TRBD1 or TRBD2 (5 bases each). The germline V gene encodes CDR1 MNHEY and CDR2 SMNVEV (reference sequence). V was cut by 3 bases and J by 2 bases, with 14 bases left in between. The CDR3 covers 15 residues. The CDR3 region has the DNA TGTGCCAGCAGTTTGGCCCGGGACGGCGCCTACGAGCAGTACTTC. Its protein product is CASSLARDGAYEQYF.

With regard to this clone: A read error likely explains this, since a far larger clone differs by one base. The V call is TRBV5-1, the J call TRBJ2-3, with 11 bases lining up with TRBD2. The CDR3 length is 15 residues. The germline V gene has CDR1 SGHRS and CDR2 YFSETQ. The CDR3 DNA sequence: TGCGCCAGCAGCCCGGGACTAGCGGTCACAGATACGCGGTATTTT. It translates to CASSPGLAVTDTRYF.

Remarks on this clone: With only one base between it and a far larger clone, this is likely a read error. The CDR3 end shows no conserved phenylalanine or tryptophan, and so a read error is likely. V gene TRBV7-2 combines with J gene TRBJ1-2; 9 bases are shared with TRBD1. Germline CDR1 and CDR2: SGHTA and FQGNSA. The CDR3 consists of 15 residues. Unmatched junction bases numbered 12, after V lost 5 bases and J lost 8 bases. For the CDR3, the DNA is TGTGCCAGCAGCCAAACTACAGGGGGCCAGGGAGGCTACACCTTA. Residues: CASSQTTGGQGGYTL.

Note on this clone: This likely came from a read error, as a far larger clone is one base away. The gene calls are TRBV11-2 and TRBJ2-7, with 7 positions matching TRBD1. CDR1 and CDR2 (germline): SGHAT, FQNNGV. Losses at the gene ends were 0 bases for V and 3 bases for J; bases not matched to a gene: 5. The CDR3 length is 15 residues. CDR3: CASSLDARGIYEQYF. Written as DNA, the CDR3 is TGTGCCAGCAGCTTAGATGCCAGGGGGATCTACGAGCAGTACTTC.

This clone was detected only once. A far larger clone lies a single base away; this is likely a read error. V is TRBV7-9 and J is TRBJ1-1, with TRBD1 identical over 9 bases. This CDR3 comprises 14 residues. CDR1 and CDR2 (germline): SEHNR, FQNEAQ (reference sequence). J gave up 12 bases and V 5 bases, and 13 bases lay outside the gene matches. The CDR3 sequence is CASSVWDGQGRTFF. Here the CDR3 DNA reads TGTGCCAGCAGCGTATGGGACGGACAGGGGAGAACTTTCTTT.

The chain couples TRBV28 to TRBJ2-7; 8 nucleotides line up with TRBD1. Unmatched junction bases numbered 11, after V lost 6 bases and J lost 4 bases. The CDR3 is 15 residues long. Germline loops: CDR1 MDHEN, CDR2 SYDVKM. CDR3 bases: TGTGCCAGCAGGCGATACCGGGACAGGTGGTACGAGCAGTACTTC. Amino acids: CASRRYRDRWYEQYF. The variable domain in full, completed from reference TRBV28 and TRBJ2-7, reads DVKVTQSSRYLVKRTGEKVFLECVQDMDHENMFWYRQDPGLGLRLIYFSYDVKMKEKGDIPEGYSVSREKKERFSLILESASTNQTSMYLCASRRYRDRWYEQYFGPGTRLTVT.

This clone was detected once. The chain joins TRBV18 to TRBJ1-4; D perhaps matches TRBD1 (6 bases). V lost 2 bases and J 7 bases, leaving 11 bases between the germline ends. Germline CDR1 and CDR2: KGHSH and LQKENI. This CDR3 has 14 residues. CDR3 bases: TGTGCCAGCTCACCAACAGGGCTAATTGAAAAACTGTTTTTT. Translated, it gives CASSPTGLIEKLFF.

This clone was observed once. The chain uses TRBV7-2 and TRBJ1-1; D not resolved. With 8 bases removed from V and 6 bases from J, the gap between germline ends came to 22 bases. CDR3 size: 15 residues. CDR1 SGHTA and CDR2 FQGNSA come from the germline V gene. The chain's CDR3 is CASGVSGIAIPEAFF. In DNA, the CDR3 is TGTGCCAGCGGGGTCTCGGGGATAGCGATCCCTGAAGCTTTCTTT.

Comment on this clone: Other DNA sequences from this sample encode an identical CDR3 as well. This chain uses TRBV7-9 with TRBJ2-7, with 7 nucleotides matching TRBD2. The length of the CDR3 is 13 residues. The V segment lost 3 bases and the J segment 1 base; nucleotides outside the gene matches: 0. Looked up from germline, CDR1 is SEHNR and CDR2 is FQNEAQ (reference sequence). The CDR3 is CASSFSGSYEQYF. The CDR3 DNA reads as TGTGCCAGCAGCTTTAGCGGGTCCTACGAGCAGTACTTC.